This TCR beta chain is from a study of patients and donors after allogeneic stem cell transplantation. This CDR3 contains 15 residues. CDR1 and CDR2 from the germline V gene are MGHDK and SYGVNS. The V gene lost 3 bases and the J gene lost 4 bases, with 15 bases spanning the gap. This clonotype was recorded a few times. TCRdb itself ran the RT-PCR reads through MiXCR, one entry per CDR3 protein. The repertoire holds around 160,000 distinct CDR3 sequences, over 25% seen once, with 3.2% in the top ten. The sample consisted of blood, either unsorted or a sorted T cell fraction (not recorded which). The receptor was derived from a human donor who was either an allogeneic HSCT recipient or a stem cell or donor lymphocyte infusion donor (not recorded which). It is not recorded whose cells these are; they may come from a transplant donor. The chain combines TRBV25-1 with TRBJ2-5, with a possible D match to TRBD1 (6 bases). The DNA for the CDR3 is TGTGCCAGCAGTGAGACAGGCATATTTGGAGAGACCCAGTACTTC. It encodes CASSETGIFGETQYF.